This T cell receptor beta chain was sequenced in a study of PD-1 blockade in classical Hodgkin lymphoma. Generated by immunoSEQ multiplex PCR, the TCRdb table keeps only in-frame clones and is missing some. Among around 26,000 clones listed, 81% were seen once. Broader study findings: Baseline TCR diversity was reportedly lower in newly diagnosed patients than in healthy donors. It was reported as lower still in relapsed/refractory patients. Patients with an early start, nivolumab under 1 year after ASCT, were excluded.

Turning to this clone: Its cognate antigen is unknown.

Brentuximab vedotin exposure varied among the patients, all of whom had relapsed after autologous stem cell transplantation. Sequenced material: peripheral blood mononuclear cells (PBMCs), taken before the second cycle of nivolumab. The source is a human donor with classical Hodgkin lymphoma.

CDR3 nucleotides: TGTGCCAGCAGTGCACAGGGGGACGGCTACACCTTC. Protein product: CASSAQGDGYTF. The V and J genes are TRBV28 and TRBJ1-2; the match to TRBD1 covers 8 bases. Per the germline V gene, CDR1 is MDHEN and CDR2 is SYDVKM. With V trimmed by 5 bases and J by 8 bases, 4 bases remained unmatched. The CDR3 is 12 amino acids.